Reported below is one TCR beta chain. Its antigen is unidentified. This specimen comes from a study of T cell repertoires in cytomegalovirus infection. Study at large: Carrying CMV and the relevant HLA type showed in public TCR beta signatures.

The V gene's germline CDR1 is SGHAT and CDR2 FQNNGV. Trimming took off 4 bases at V and 2 bases at J, with 12 bases between the two ends. The CDR3 has 14 residues. MiXCR, run by TCRdb on the reads, gives a single entry per CDR3 protein. The sample shows a few hundred thousand distinct CDR3 sequences, approximately 25% of them seen only once. Whole-study findings and limits: The ex vivo response showed dominance by HLA-C-restricted CMV-specific TCR beta clonotypes. Cumulative frequency (of public TCR beta family members) identified carriers of CMV plus the relevant HLA.

The genes are TRBV11-2 and TRBJ2-7, with a possible D match to TRBD2 (5 bases). Sequences were obtained from PBMCs. The clonotype comes from a human donor in good health (CMV status not recorded). Some clones in this sample may be carry-over from other donors' samples. CDR3 protein: CASSSDSGTYEQYF. CDR3 DNA sequence: TGTGCCAGCAGCTCCGATTCGGGAACCTACGAGCAGTACTTC.